The rows below give T cell receptor beta chains drawn from one sample of a study of blood T cell repertoires in COVID-19. The data were produced by immunoSEQ multiplex PCR, yet TCRdb's version contains in-frame clones alone and is incomplete. The data hold around 50,000 clones, with 70% to 85% observed a single time. Sequences were obtained from PBMCs or T cells enriched from blood (not recorded which). Receptors were obtained from a woman in her forties or fifties with acute COVID-19. CDR3s include the opening cysteine and the closing phenylalanine or tryptophan. A D gene is named only where the DNA matches it firmly. Size tells how often a clone was seen (once, few, many) or the class of an expanded clone, and some rows leave it out.

j_call | d_call | clone_size | v_call | cdr3_nt | cdr3_aa
TRBJ1-1 | . | . | TRBV4-1 | TGCGCCAGCAGCCAAGTCCCAGGGATAGAAGCTTTCTTT | CASSQVPGIEAFF
TRBJ1-1 | . | . | TRBV30 | TGTGCCTGGAGTGTACCAGGAGCTAGGAGGAAGACTGAAGCTTTCTTT | CAWSVPGARRKTEAFF
TRBJ1-6 | . | . | TRBV2 | TGTGCCAGCGGGGCCCTATCTAATTCACCCCTCCACTTT | CASGALSNSPLHF
TRBJ1-2 | . | . | TRBV29-1 | TGCAGCGTTGGGGCGGGGGCCTACTACACCTTC | CSVGAGAYYTF
TRBJ2-5 | . | . | TRBV4-2 | TGTGCCAGCAGCCAAGATGTAGTCCAAGAGACCCAGTACTTC | CASSQDVVQETQYF
TRBJ1-5 | . | . | TRBV6-5 | TGTGCCAGCAGTAAGGACAGTCCAAGACAGCCCCAGCATTTT | CASSKDSPRQPQHF
TRBJ1-3 | . | few | TRBV5-6 | TGTGCCAGCAGCTTAATTAGCCAGTTCTCTGGAAACACCATATATTTT | CASSLISQFSGNTIYF
TRBJ1-4 | TRBD1 | once | TRBV19 | TGTGCCAGTAGTGTGCCCGGGACAGGGGAAAAACTGTTTTTT | CASSVPGTGEKLFF
TRBJ1-2 | TRBD1 | . | TRBV5-6 | TGTGCCAGCAGACGAACAGGGGCTGGTGGCTACACCTTC | CASRRTGAGGYTF
TRBJ2-6 | . | . | TRBV4-1 | TGCGCCAGCAGCCATCCCGGGAATTCTGGGGCCAACGTCCTGACTTTC | CASSHPGNSGANVLTF
TRBJ2-3 | . | . | TRBV7-2 | TGTGCCAGCAGCTTAGTCGTCGGACAGCAGCAGTATTTT | CASSLVVGQQQYF
TRBJ1-2 | TRBD1 | few | TRBV24-1 | TGTGCCACCCAACAGGGGGCAGAGGGCTACACCTTC | CATQQGAEGYTF
TRBJ1-1 | TRBD1 | . | TRBV7-9 | TGTGCCAGCAGCTTAGGACAGGGATTCACTGAAGCTTTCTTT | CASSLGQGFTEAFF
TRBJ1-1 | . | few | TRBV11-3 | TGTGCCAGCAGCTTAGTTCGACATCTCTCCTTT | CASSLVRHLSF
TRBJ1-1 | TRBD1 | . | TRBV5-1 | TGCGCCAGCAGCTTGGGGGCGGGACAGCAGAACACTGAAGCTTTCTTT | CASSLGAGQQNTEAFF
TRBJ1-5 | . | . | TRBV21-1 | TGTGCCAGCAGCAACCAGGGCAATCAGCCCCAGCATTTT | CASSNQGNQPQHF
TRBJ1-5 | . | few | TRBV15 | TGTGCCACCAGCAGTTATATTAGCAATCAGCCCCAGCATTTT | CATSSYISNQPQHF
TRBJ1-2 | TRBD1 | few | TRBV27 | TGTGCCAGCAGTCTTGGAGGGACAGGTCAGCCTTTAGCCTATGGCTACACCTTC | CASSLGGTGQPLAYGYTF
TRBJ1-2 | TRBD1 | . | TRBV5-6 | TGTGCCAGCAGCTCGTCCGGGACAGGGGGACCGTCCTTC | CASSSSGTGGPSF
TRBJ1-2 | . | . | TRBV14 | TGTGCCAGCAGCCCCGCGAGGGTTGGGAGGTATGGCTACACCTTC | CASSPARVGRYGYTF